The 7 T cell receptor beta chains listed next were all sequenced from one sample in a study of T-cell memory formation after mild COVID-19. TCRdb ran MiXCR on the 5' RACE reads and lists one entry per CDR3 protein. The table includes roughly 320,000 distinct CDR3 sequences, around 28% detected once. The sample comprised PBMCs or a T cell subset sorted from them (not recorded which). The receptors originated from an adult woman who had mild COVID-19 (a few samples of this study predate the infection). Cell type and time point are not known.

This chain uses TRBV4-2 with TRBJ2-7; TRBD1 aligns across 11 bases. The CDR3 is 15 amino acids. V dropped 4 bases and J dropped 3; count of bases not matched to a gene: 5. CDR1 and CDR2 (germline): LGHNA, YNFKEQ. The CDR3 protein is CASSPGTGGNYEQYF. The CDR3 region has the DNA TGTGCCAGCAGCCCAGGGACAGGGGGGAACTACGAGCAGTACTTC.

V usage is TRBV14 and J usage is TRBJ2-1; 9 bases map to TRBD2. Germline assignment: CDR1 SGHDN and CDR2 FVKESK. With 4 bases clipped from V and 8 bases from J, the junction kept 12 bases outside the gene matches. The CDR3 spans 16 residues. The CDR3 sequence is CASSPKGTSWSHEQFF. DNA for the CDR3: TGTGCCAGCAGCCCGAAAGGGACTAGCTGGTCCCATGAGCAGTTCTTC.

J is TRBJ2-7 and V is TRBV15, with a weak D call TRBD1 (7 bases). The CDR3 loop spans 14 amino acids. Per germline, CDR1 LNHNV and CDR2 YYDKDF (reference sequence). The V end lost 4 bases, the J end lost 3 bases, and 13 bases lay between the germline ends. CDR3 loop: CATSKAGGNYEQYF. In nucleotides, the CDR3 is TGTGCCACCAGCAAGGCAGGGGGGAACTACGAGCAGTACTTC.

The CDR3 loop reads CASSPAPHNEQFF. DNA for the CDR3: TGTGCCAGCAGCCCTGCACCCCACAATGAGCAGTTCTTC. This rearrangement joins TRBV7-6 to TRBJ2-1; D is undetermined. The germline CDR1 and CDR2 sequences are SGHVS and FNYEAQ. The V end lost 5 bases, the J end lost 5 bases, and 10 bases lay between the germline ends. The CDR3 sequence is 13 residues long. Drawing the rest from reference TRBV7-6 and TRBJ2-1, the complete variable domain is GAGVSQSPRYKVTKRGQDVALRCDPISGHVSLYWYRQALGQGPEFLTYFNYEAQQDKSGLPNDRFSAERPEGSISTLTIQRTEQRDSAMYRCASSPAPHNEQFFGPGTRLTVL.

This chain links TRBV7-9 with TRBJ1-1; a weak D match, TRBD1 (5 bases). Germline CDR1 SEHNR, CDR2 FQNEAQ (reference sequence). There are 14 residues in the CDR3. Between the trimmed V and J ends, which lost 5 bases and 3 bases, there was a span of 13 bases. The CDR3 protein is CASSEQDFHTEAFF. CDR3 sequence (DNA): TGTGCCAGCAGCGAACAGGACTTTCACACTGAAGCTTTCTTT. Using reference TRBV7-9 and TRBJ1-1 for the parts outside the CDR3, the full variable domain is DTGVSQNPRHKITKRGQNVTFRCDPISEHNRLYWYRQTLGQGPEFLTYFQNEAQLEKSRLLSDRFSAERPKGSFSTLEIQRTEQGDSAMYLCASSEQDFHTEAFFGQGTRLTVV.

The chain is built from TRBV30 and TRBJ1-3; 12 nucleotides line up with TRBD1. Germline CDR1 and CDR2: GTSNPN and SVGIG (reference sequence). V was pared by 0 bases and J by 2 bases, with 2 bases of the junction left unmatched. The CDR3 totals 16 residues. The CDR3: CAWSVRDRGPGNTIYF. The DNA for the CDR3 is TGTGCCTGGAGTGTACGGGACAGGGGGCCTGGAAACACCATATATTTT. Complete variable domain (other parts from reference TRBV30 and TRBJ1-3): SQTIHQWPATLVQPVGSPLSLECTVEGTSNPNLYWYRQAAGRGLQLLFYSVGIGQISSEVPQNLSASRPQDRQFILSSKKLLLSDSGFYLCAWSVRDRGPGNTIYFGEGSWLTVV.

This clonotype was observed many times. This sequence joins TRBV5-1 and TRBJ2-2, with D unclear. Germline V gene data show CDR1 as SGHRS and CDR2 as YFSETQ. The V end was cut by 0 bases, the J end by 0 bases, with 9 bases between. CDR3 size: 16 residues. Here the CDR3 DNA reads TGCGCCAGCAGCTTGGAGTTAGCTTCGAACACCGGGGAGCTGTTTTTT. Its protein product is CASSLELASNTGELFF.